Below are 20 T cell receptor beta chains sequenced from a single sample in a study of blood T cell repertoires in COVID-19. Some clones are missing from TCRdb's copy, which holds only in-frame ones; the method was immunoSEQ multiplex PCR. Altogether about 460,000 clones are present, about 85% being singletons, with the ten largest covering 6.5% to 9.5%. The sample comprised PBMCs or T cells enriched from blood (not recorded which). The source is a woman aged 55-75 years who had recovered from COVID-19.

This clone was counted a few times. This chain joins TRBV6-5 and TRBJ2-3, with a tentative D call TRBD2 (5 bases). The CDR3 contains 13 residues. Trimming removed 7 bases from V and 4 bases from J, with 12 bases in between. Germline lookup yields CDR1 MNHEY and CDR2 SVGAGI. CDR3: CASTLAGADTQYF. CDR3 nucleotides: TGTGCCAGCACCCTAGCTGGGGCAGATACGCAGTATTTT.

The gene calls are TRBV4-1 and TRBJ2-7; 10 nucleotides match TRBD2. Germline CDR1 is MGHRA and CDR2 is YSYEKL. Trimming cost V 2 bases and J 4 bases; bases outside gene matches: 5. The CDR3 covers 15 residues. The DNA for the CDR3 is TGCGCCAGCAGCCAAACGGGGACTAGCGTGTACGAGCAGTACTTC. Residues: CASSQTGTSVYEQYF.

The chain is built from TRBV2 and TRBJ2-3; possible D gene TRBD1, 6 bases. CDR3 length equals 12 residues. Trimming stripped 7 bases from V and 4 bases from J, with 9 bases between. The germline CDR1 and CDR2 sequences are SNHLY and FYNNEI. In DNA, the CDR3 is TGTGCCAGCACGTCAGGGGCAGATACGCAGTATTTT. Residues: CASTSGADTQYF. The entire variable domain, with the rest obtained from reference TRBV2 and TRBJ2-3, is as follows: EPEVTQTPSHQVTQMGQEVILRCVPISNHLYFYWYRQILGQKVEFLVSFYNNEISEKSEIFDDQFSVERPDGSNFTLKIRSTKLEDSAMYFCASTSGADTQYFGPGTRLTVL.

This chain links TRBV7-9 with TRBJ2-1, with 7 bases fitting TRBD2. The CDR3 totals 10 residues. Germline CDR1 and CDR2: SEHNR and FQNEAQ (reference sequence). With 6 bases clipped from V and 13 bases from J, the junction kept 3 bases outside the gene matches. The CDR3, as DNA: TGTGCCAGCAGTCAGACTAGCCAGTTCTTC. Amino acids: CASSQTSQFF. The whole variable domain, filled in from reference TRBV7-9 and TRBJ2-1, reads DTGVSQNPRHKITKRGQNVTFRCDPISEHNRLYWYRQTLGQGPEFLTYFQNEAQLEKSRLLSDRFSAERPKGSFSTLEIQRTEQGDSAMYLCASSQTSQFFGPGTRLTVL.

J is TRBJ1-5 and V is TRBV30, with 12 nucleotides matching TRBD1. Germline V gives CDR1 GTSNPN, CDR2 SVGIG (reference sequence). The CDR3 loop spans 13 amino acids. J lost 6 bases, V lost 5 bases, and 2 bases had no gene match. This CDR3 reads CAWGTGGGQPQHF. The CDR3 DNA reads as TGTGCCTGGGGGACAGGGGGCGGTCAGCCCCAGCATTTT. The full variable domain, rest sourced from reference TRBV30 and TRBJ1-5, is SQTIHQWPATLVQPVGSPLSLECTVEGTSNPNLYWYRQAAGRGLQLLFYSVGIGQISSEVPQNLSASRPQDRQFILSSKKLLLSDSGFYLCAWGTGGGQPQHFGDGTRLSIL.

The CDR3 here is CASSRGQGLNSPLHF. The CDR3, as DNA: TGTGCCAGCAGCCGCGGACAGGGACTTAATTCACCCCTCCACTTT. The gene calls are TRBV14 and TRBJ1-6, with 8 bases fitting TRBD1. Germline V gene lookup returns CDR1 SGHDN and CDR2 FVKESK. The CDR3 contains 15 residues. With 4 bases clipped from V and 6 bases from J, the junction kept 5 bases outside the gene matches.

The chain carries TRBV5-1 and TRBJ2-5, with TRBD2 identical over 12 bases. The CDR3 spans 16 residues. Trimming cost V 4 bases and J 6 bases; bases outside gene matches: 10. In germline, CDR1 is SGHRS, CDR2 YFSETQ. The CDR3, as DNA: TGCGCCAGCAGCGTCTCTAGCGGGGGGGCCCCAAAGACCCAGTACTTC. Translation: CASSVSSGGAPKTQYF.

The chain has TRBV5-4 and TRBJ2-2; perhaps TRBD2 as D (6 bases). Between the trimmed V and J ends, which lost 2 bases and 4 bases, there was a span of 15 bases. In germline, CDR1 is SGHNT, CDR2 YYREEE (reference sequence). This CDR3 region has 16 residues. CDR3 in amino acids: CASSLSYSGPTGELFF. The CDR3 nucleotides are TGTGCCAGCAGCTTATCCTATAGCGGCCCCACCGGGGAGCTGTTTTTT.

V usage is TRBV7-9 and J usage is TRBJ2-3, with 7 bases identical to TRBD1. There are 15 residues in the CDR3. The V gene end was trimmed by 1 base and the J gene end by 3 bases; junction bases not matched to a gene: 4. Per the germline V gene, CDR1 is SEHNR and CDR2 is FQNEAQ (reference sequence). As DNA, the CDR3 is TGTGCCAGCAGCTTAGGGCAGGGGGTGACAGATACGCAGTATTTT. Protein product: CASSLGQGVTDTQYF.

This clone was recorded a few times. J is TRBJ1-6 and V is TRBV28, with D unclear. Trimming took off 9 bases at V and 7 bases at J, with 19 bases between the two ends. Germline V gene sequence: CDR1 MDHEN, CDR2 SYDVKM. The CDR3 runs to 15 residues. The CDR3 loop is CASGVAWRENSPLHF. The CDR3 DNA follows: TGTGCCAGTGGGGTAGCATGGAGGGAGAATTCACCCCTCCACTTT.

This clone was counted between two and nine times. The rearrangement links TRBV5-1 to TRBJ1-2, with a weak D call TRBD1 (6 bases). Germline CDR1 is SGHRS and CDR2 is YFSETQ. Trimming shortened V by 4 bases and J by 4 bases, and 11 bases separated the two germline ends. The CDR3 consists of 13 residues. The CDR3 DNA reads TGCGCCAGCAGCCTAACGACAGGCTATGGCTACACCTTC. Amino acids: CASSLTTGYGYTF.

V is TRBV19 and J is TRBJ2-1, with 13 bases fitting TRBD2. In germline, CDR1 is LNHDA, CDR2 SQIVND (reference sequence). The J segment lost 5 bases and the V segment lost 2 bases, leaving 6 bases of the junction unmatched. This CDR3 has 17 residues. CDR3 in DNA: TGTGCCAGTAGTATATGGGGACTAGCGGGGCCTCACAATGAGCAGTTCTTC. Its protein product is CASSIWGLAGPHNEQFF.

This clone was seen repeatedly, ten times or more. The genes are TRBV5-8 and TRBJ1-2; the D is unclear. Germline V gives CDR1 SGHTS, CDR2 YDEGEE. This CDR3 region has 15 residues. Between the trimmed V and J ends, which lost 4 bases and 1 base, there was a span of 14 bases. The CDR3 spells CASSQGGGVNYGYTF. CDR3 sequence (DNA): TGTGCCAGCAGCCAAGGCGGCGGCGTTAACTATGGCTACACCTTC.

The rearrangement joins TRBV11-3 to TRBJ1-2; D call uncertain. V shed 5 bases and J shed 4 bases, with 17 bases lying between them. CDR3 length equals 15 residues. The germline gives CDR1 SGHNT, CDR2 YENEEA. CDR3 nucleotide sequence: TGTGCCAGCAGCCCCCAGTCCGGACTCGGCTATGGCTACACCTTC. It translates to CASSPQSGLGYGYTF.

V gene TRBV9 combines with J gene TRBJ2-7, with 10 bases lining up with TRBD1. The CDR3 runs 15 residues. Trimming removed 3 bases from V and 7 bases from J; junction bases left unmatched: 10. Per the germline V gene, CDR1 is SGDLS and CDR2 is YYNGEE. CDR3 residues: CASSGPGTGVQEQYF. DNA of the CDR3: TGTGCCAGCAGCGGACCCGGGACAGGGGTGCAAGAGCAGTACTTC.

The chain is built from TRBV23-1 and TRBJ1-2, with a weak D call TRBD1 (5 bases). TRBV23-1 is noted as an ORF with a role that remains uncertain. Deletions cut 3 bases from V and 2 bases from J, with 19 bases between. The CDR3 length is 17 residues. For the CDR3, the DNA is TGCGCCAGCAGTCACCTTTCGGGACGGACTACCAACTATGGCTACACCTTC. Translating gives CASSHLSGRTTNYGYTF.

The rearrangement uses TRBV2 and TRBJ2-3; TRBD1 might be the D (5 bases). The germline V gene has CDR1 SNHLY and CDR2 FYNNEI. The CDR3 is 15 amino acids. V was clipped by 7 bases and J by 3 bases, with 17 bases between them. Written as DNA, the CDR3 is TGTGCCAGCACCGAGTTTCGCAGGGATACAGATACGCAGTATTTT. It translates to CASTEFRRDTDTQYF. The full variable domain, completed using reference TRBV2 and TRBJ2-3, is EPEVTQTPSHQVTQMGQEVILRCVPISNHLYFYWYRQILGQKVEFLVSFYNNEISEKSEIFDDQFSVERPDGSNFTLKIRSTKLEDSAMYFCASTEFRRDTDTQYFGPGTRLTVL.

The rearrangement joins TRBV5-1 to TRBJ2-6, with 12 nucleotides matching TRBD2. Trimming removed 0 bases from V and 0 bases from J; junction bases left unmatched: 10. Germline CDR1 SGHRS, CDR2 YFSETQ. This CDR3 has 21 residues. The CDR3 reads CASSLARGTSGGTSGANVLTF. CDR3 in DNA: TGCGCCAGCAGCTTGGCCCGGGGTACTAGCGGGGGGACCTCTGGGGCCAACGTCCTGACTTTC.

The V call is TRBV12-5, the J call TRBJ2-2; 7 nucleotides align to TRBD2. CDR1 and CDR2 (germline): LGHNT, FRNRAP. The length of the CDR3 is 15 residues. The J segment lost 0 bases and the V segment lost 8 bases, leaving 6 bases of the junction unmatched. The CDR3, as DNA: TGTGCTAGTTGGACCGGGACTACGAACACCGGGGAGCTGTTTTTT. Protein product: CASWTGTTNTGELFF.

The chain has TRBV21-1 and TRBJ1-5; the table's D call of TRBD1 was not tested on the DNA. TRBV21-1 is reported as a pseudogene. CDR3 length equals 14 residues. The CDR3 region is CATSGQGVQRPQHF. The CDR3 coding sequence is TGTGCCACCTCGGGACAGGGGGTTCAACGGCCCCAGCATTTT.